Each of the 10 T cell receptor beta chains below was sequenced from the same sample in a study of vaccination effects on CD4 cells after COVID-19. Which antigens these TCRs recognize remains unknown. Prior to sequencing, the ViraFEST assay stimulated PBMC with viral peptide pools, which expanded the antigen-specific CD4+ T cells. At the end of about 9 days of culture, CD4+ T cells were isolated. Participants received two doses of either the BNT162b2 or mRNA-1273 vaccine. Sequencing was performed with immunoSEQ multiplex PCR; in TCRdb, only in-frame clones are kept and a portion is missing. Of approximately 83,000 clones listed, under 80% are singletons. The starting material was CD4+ T cells from PBMCs cultured with HCoV-OC43 spike peptides, obtained after COVID-19 vaccination. Indicated subset: HCoV-OC43 spike overlapping peptide pool stimulation. Source of these receptors: a human donor who received a COVID-19 vaccine.

The chain couples TRBV5-1 to TRBJ1-5, with D perhaps TRBD1 (5 bases). The CDR3 is made up of 15 amino acids. CDR1 SGHRS and CDR2 YFSETQ come from the germline V gene. The V end was cut by 0 bases, the J end by 4 bases, with 11 bases between. CDR3 amino acids: CASSLDQGPNQPQHF. The CDR3 DNA sequence: TGCGCCAGCAGCTTGGACCAGGGACCTAATCAGCCCCAGCATTTT.

The V gene is TRBV7-2, the J gene TRBJ2-5; 7 bases match TRBD1. This CDR3 spans 14 amino acids. Trimming took 5 bases from V and 5 from J; bases not matched to a gene: 8. The V gene's germline CDR1 is SGHTA and CDR2 FQGNSA. The CDR3 loop reads CASSPRTGVETQYF. Written as DNA, the CDR3 is TGTGCCAGCAGCCCTAGGACAGGCGTGGAGACCCAGTACTTC.

The genes are TRBV7-9 and TRBJ1-3; D not resolved. V was shortened by 5 bases and J by 2 bases, with 10 bases between the two germline ends. This CDR3 contains 14 residues. From germline, CDR1 is SEHNR and CDR2 FQNEAQ (reference sequence). CDR3 loop: CASSPGGAGNTIYF. The CDR3 DNA follows: TGTGCCAGCAGCCCGGGCGGGGCTGGAAACACCATATATTTT. Filled out from reference TRBV7-9 and TRBJ1-3, the complete variable domain reads DTGVSQNPRHKITKRGQNVTFRCDPISEHNRLYWYRQTLGQGPEFLTYFQNEAQLEKSRLLSDRFSAERPKGSFSTLEIQRTEQGDSAMYLCASSPGGAGNTIYFGEGSWLTVV.

V usage is TRBV2 and J usage is TRBJ2-3; D might be TRBD2 (6 bases). Germline assignment: CDR1 SNHLY and CDR2 FYNNEI. The CDR3 loop spans 15 amino acids. The V and J ends lost 7 bases and 0 bases respectively, with 14 bases between them. The CDR3 sequence is CASKGLAVSTDTQYF. The DNA for the CDR3 is TGTGCCAGCAAGGGGTTAGCGGTTAGCACAGATACGCAGTATTTT.

This clone came up once. This chain uses TRBV10-2 with TRBJ1-5; no reliable D call. The V gene lost 4 bases and the J gene lost 0 bases, with 13 bases spanning the gap. Germline V gene sequence: CDR1 WSHSY, CDR2 SAAADI. CDR3 length: 16 amino acids. The CDR3 nucleotides are TGCGCCAGCAGTGCAATTTGGGGAAATAGCAATCAGCCCCAGCATTTT. It is translated as CASSAIWGNSNQPQHF.

This clone has just a few counts. The rearrangement uses TRBV7-2 and TRBJ1-2; D is unclear. The CDR3 extends over 14 amino acids. Trimming pared 4 bases from V and 3 bases from J, leaving 12 bases between. Per the germline V gene, CDR1 is SGHTA and CDR2 is FQGNSA. The CDR3 spells CASSYSRTYYGYTF. CDR3 DNA: TGTGCCAGCAGCTACTCACGGACGTACTATGGCTACACCTTC.

This clone came up once. The chain links TRBV6-5 to TRBJ2-5, with D tentatively TRBD2 (5 bases). Deletions cut 7 bases from V and 2 bases from J, with 11 bases between. This CDR3 contains 13 residues. The V gene's germline CDR1 is MNHEY and CDR2 SVGAGI. For the CDR3, the DNA is TGTGCCAGCAATGGACTGGTACAAGAGACCCAGTACTTC. It yields the protein CASNGLVQETQYF.

This clone was seen only a few times. The chain links TRBV11-3 to TRBJ2-2; unclear D gene. The germline CDR1 and CDR2 sequences are SGHNT and YENEEA. Deletions cut 5 bases from V and 0 bases from J, with 10 bases between. The CDR3 runs 15 residues. The CDR3 coding sequence is TGTGCCAGCAGCCCCGGACGTACGAACACCGGGGAGCTGTTTTTT. The encoded protein is CASSPGRTNTGELFF.

The chain has TRBV28 and TRBJ2-1; no definite D call. Germline-derived CDR1 and CDR2 are MDHEN and SYDVKM. Trimming stripped 6 bases from V and 0 bases from J, with 9 bases between. This CDR3 comprises 14 residues. The CDR3 is CASRVQHSYNEQFF. Here the CDR3 DNA reads TGTGCCAGCAGGGTCCAGCACTCCTACAATGAGCAGTTCTTC.

CDR3 sequence (DNA): TGTGCCAGCTCACTAGCCGGGACTAGTGGCAATGAGCAGTTCTTC. Its protein is CASSLAGTSGNEQFF. The chain couples TRBV18 to TRBJ2-1; 8 bases are shared with TRBD2. The germline gives CDR1 KGHSH, CDR2 LQKENI. Unmatched junction bases numbered 8, after V lost 4 bases and J lost 6 bases. The CDR3 is 15 amino acids.